A selection of T cell receptor beta chains follows, all from one sample in a study of cytomegalovirus exposure and HLA in healthy donors. Clones were sequenced by immunoSEQ multiplex PCR, and TCRdb holds only the in-frame ones, with some missing. In the table there are 100,000 to 150,000 clones, roughly 73% of which are singletons. Sequencing was carried out using PBMCs. The receptors shown here come from a man in his sixties in good health and CMV-seropositive. CDR3s include the opening cysteine and the closing phenylalanine or tryptophan. Each record gives: D gene, clone size, V gene, J gene, CDR3 protein, CDR3 DNA. D genes are given only for firm matches. Not all rows give a size; the values are once, few, many and, for expanded clones, a class.

D: .; size: once; V: TRBV10-2; J: TRBJ2-7; CDR3: CASTLASRSYEQYF; DNA: TGCGCCAGCACCCTAGCGTCCCGATCCTACGAGCAGTACTTC
D: TRBD1; size: .; V: TRBV5-4; J: TRBJ1-1; CDR3: CASSAGTGGGTEAFF; DNA: TGTGCCAGCAGCGCCGGGACAGGGGGCGGGACTGAAGCTTTCTTT
D: .; size: .; V: TRBV5-8; J: TRBJ1-1; CDR3: CASSFQGARGTEAFF; DNA: TGTGCCAGCAGCTTTCAAGGGGCCCGGGGGACTGAAGCTTTCTTT
D: TRBD1; size: .; V: TRBV2; J: TRBJ1-5; CDR3: CASRTGTAYQPQHF; DNA: TGTGCCAGCAGGACCGGGACAGCCTATCAGCCCCAGCATTTT
D: .; size: .; V: TRBV5-1; J: TRBJ1-6; CDR3: CASSLDRINSPLHF; DNA: TGCGCCAGCAGCTTGGACAGGATTAATTCACCCCTCCACTTT
D: .; size: .; V: TRBV30; J: TRBJ2-1; CDR3: CASLPLASYNEQFF; DNA: TGTGCCTCACTGCCCCTAGCTTCCTACAATGAGCAGTTCTTC
D: .; size: .; V: TRBV6-5; J: TRBJ2-7; CDR3: CASSRGFAEQYF; DNA: TGTGCCAGCAGTCGCGGGTTCGCGGAGCAGTACTTC
D: TRBD2; size: .; V: TRBV18; J: TRBJ2-5; CDR3: CASSPLQRGGRETQYF; DNA: TGTGCCAGCTCACCACTCCAGCGGGGGGGCAGGGAGACCCAGTACTTC
D: .; size: .; V: TRBV6-4; J: TRBJ2-3; CDR3: CASSDADCRWDTQYF; DNA: TGTGCCAGCAGTGACGCGGACTGCCGGTGGGATACGCAGTATTTT
D: .; size: .; V: TRBV5-6; J: TRBJ2-1; CDR3: CASGLVPSNEQFF; DNA: TGTGCCAGCGGCTTGGTACCCAGCAATGAGCAGTTCTTC